The clone carrying this TCR beta chain was detected once. The target antigen is unknown. At one end the junction does not follow the germline gene, possibly because of a read error. This record belongs to a study of radiation and T cells in renal cell carcinoma. CDR1 is SSHAT, CDR2 FNYEAQ, per germline (reference sequence). CDR3 length: 15 amino acids. Findings and limits, study-wide: Pretreatment tumor biopsies were lacking, so baseline clonotypes are unknown.

Sequenced by immunoSEQ multiplex PCR; TCRdb stores in-frame clones only, minus some. The repertoire holds 150,000 or so clones, with around 89% as singletons. Time point defined: baseline pretreatment blood. The sample's treatment: 15 Gy SBRT to primary tumor, nephrectomy 4 weeks later. Serial blood draws occurred at baseline and 2 and 4 weeks post-SBRT. Clear cell pathology was present in this patient's renal cell carcinoma. The sequence derives from a woman aged 70-85 years with renal cell carcinoma. The chain recombines TRBV7-7 with TRBJ2-5; 7 bases are a match to TRBD2. Source: blood, taken from a patient whose treatment included radiotherapy and nephrectomy. In DNA form, the CDR3 reads TGTGCTAGCAGCGTTAGCCCGGGACTAAGGGAGACCCAGTACTTC. Translation gives CASSVSPGLRETQYF.